The rows below give T cell receptor beta chains drawn from one sample of a study of OX40 agonist ivuxolimab in advanced cancers. TCRdb's table, derived via immunoSEQ multiplex PCR, lists solely in-frame clones and lacks some. The repertoire consists of about 62,000 clones, with roughly 87% occurring once and the leading ten covering over 0.6%. The source material was CD4+ or CD8+ T cells sorted from blood, sampled in a trial of the OX40 agonist ivuxolimab. These receptors were taken from an adult with an advanced solid tumor such as melanoma, head and neck, liver or kidney cancer. The CDR3 runs from the conserved cysteine through the conserved F or W. The D gene is left open where the match is weak. A clone size is listed for some rows: how often the clone was seen (once, few, many), or a class if it is expanded.

CDR3 protein,CDR3 DNA,CDR3 length,V gene,J gene,D gene,clone size
CASSVDRLPSGANVLTF,TGTGCCAGCAGCGTAGACAGACTCCCCTCTGGGGCCAACGTCCTGACTTTC,17,TRBV9,TRBJ2-6,-,-
CASSGGGRERGGYTF,TGTGCCAGCAGCGGGGGAGGGAGGGAACGAGGCGGCTACACCTTC,15,TRBV9,TRBJ1-2,-,once
CASEGDVSSYEQYF,TGTGCCAGCGAAGGAGACGTGAGCTCCTACGAGCAGTACTTC,14,TRBV2,TRBJ2-7,-,-
CSATRAEAFF,TGCAGTGCTACTCGCGCTGAAGCTTTCTTT,10,TRBV20-1,TRBJ1-1,-,-
CASSFAGVRETQYF,TGCGCCAGCAGCTTTGCCGGAGTCAGGGAGACCCAGTACTTC,14,TRBV5-1,TRBJ2-5,-,-
CASNLDRTVYGYTF,TGTGCCAGCAACCTGGACAGAACTGTCTATGGCTACACCTTC,14,TRBV2,TRBJ1-2,-,-
CASSLGWGGETQYF,TGTGCCAGCAGCCTTGGGTGGGGGGGAGAGACCCAGTACTTC,14,TRBV2,TRBJ2-5,TRBD2,-
CASSPHTGELFF,TGTGCCAGCAGCCCCCACACCGGGGAGCTGTTTTTT,12,TRBV11-2,TRBJ2-2,-,-
CASSKGLAGELAKNIQYF,TGTGCCAGTAGTAAGGGACTAGCGGGGGAGCTAGCCAAAAACATTCAGTACTTC,18,TRBV19,TRBJ2-4,TRBD2,-
CASSFSGGDSGEQFF,TGTGCCAGCAGCTTTAGCGGGGGGGACTCAGGCGAGCAGTTCTTC,15,TRBV9,TRBJ2-1,TRBD2,-
CASSLRGGATETQYF,TGTGCCAGCAGCTTACGTGGGGGGGCCACGGAGACCCAGTACTTC,15,TRBV7-3,TRBJ2-5,-,-